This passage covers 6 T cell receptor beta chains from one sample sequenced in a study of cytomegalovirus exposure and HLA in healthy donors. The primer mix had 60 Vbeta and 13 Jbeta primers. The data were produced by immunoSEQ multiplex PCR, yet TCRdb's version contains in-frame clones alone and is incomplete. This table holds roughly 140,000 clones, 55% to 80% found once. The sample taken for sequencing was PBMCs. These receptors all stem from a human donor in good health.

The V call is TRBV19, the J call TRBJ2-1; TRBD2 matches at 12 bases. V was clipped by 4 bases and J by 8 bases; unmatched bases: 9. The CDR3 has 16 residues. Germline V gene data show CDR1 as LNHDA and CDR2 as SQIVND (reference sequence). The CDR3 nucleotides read TGTGCCAGTAGTAGTTTAACTAGCGGGAGGTTGTATGAGCAGTTCTTC. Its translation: CASSSLTSGRLYEQFF.

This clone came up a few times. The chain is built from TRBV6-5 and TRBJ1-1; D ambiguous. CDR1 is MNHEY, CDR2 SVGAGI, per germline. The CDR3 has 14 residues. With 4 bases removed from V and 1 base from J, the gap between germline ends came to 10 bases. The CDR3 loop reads CASSFRGRNTEAFF. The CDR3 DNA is TGTGCCAGCAGTTTCCGCGGCCGGAACACTGAAGCTTTCTTT.

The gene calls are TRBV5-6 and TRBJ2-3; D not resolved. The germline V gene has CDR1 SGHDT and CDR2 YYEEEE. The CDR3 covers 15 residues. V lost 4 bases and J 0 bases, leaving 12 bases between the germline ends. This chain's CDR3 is CASSVDISSTDTQYF. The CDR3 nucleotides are TGTGCCAGCAGCGTTGACATATCTAGCACAGATACGCAGTATTTT.

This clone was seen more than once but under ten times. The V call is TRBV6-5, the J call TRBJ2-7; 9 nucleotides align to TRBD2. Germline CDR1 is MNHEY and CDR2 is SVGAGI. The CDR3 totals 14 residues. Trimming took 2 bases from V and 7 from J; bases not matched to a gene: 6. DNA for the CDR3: TGTGCCAGCAGTTACCTCGGGACTAGCAGTGAGCAGTACTTC. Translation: CASSYLGTSSEQYF.

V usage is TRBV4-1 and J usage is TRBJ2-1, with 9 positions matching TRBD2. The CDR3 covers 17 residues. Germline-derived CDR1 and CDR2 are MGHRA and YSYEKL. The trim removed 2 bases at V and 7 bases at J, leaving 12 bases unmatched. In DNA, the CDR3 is TGCGCCAGCAGCCAATCTCAGTCTAGCGGGACCATAAATGAGCAGTTCTTC. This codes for CASSQSQSSGTINEQFF.

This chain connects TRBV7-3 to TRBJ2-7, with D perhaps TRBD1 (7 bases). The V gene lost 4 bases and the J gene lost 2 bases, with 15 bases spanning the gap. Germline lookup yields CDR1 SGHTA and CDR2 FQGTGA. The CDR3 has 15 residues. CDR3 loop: CASSSFGGTAYEQYF. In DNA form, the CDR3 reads TGTGCCAGCAGCTCGTTTGGCGGGACAGCCTACGAGCAGTACTTC.